Following are 26 T cell receptor beta chains from one sample sequenced in a study of blood T cell repertoires in COVID-19. Only in-frame clones appear in the TCRdb table, and some are missing; sequencing was by immunoSEQ multiplex PCR. This sample carries under 300,000 clones, around 86% of them seen once, and the ten largest clones take roughly 4%. The sample comprised peripheral blood. The receptors originated from a man younger than 35 with active or convalescent COVID-19.

In this sample, this clone turned up a few times. The chain couples TRBV6-1 to TRBJ1-3; D is uncertain. Germline CDR1 reads MNHNS; CDR2 reads SASEGT. The V end lost 2 bases, the J end lost 0 bases, and 5 bases lay between the germline ends. The CDR3 length is 14 residues. The CDR3 DNA reads TGTGCCAGCAGTGAAACTCGCTCTGGAAACACCATATATTTT. Amino acid sequence: CASSETRSGNTIYF.

The J gene is TRBJ1-1, the V gene TRBV23-1; possible D gene TRBD1, 5 bases. TRBV23-1 is sorted into the ORF group, with uncertain function. CDR3 length: 14 residues. The V end lost 3 bases, the J end lost 8 bases, and 16 bases lay between the germline ends. The CDR3 DNA sequence: TGCGCCAGCAGTCACATTTTAAGGGGATTAGAAGCTTTCTTT. It codes for CASSHILRGLEAFF.

This clone came up a few times. The rearrangement joins TRBV30 to TRBJ1-5, with no clear D. Trimming pared 0 bases from V and 5 bases from J, leaving 8 bases between. The CDR3 loop spans 13 amino acids. Germline values: CDR1 GTSNPN, CDR2 SVGIG (reference sequence). The CDR3 sequence is CAWSVPGYQPQHF. The CDR3 region has the DNA TGTGCCTGGAGTGTACCAGGTTATCAGCCCCAGCATTTT.

This chain uses TRBV7-2 with TRBJ2-5; D may be TRBD1 (5 bases). This CDR3 is built from 14 residues. V lost 2 bases and J 4 bases, leaving 11 bases between the germline ends. In germline, CDR1 is SGHTA, CDR2 FQGNSA. The DNA for the CDR3 is TGTGCCAGCAGCTTAACCCAGGGTGGAGAGACCCAGTACTTC. Encoded protein: CASSLTQGGETQYF.

The chain uses TRBV5-1 and TRBJ2-1, with 8 bases that match TRBD2. V shed 3 bases and J 5 bases; nucleotides not matched to a gene: 4. The germline gives CDR1 SGHRS, CDR2 YFSETQ. There are 14 residues in the CDR3. The CDR3 nucleotides read TGCGCCAGCAGCTCAGCGGGAGAGAACAATGAGCAGTTCTTC. Its translation is CASSSAGENNEQFF.

J is TRBJ1-5 and V is TRBV5-5; possible D gene TRBD1, 5 bases. The germline V and J ends were trimmed by 2 bases and 5 bases, with 14 bases remaining between them. The CDR3 sequence is 15 residues long. Per germline, CDR1 SGHKS and CDR2 YYEKEE (reference sequence). CDR3 DNA sequence: TGTGCCAGCAGCTTCGACAACTGGGGCGATCAGCCCCAGCATTTT. Protein product: CASSFDNWGDQPQHF. Variable domain in full (rest from reference TRBV5-5 and TRBJ1-5): DAGVTQSPTHLIKTRGQQVTLRCSPISGHKSVSWYQQVLGQGPQFIFQYYEKEERGRGNFPDRFSARQFPNYSSELNVNALLLGDSALYLCASSFDNWGDQPQHFGDGTRLSIL.

The sample holds many counts of this clone. The J gene is TRBJ1-2, the V gene TRBV6-5; D unclear. V was shortened by 9 bases and J by 1 base, with 15 bases between the two germline ends. The CDR3 spans 14 residues. Germline-derived CDR1 and CDR2 are MNHEY and SVGAGI. CDR3 coding DNA: TGTGCCAGTACCATTCAACGGGTTAACTATGGCTACACCTTC. Translated: CASTIQRVNYGYTF.

The V gene is TRBV19, the J gene TRBJ2-6; possibly TRBD2 for D (6 bases). Germline V gene lookup returns CDR1 LNHDA and CDR2 SQIVND (reference sequence). The CDR3 covers 17 residues. Trimming cost V 5 bases and J 0 bases, with 14 bases left between them. For the CDR3, the DNA is TGTGCCAGTAGTCGGGGGATTACTAACTCTGGGGCCAACGTCCTGACTTTC. Its translation is CASSRGITNSGANVLTF.

V is TRBV3-1 (or the pseudogene TRBV3-2) and J is TRBJ2-5, with TRBD1 as a possible D gene (6 bases). The germline V gene has CDR1 LGHDT and CDR2 YNNKEL (reference sequence). V lost 3 bases and J 5 bases, leaving 13 bases between the germline ends. The length of the CDR3 is 14 residues. The CDR3 sequence is CASSHLQGYETQYF. The CDR3 DNA reads TGTGCCAGCAGCCACCTACAGGGTTATGAGACCCAGTACTTC.

The chain is built from TRBV24-1 and TRBJ2-1; 8 bases match TRBD2. J gave up 8 bases and V 4 bases, and 12 bases lay outside the gene matches. The CDR3 is 16 amino acids. The germline V gene encodes CDR1 KGHDR and CDR2 SFDVKD. CDR3 region: CATSEPGLGEGDEQFF. CDR3 DNA: TGTGCCACCAGTGAGCCGGGACTAGGAGAGGGCGATGAGCAGTTCTTC.

The chain combines TRBV10-2 with TRBJ2-7; 9 bases are shared with TRBD1. This CDR3 has 13 amino acids. CDR1 WSHSY and CDR2 SAAADI come from the germline V gene. Trimming took 4 bases from V and 6 from J; bases not matched to a gene: 4. CDR3 bases: TGCGCCAGCAGTGGCGGGACAGGGTCCGAGCAGTACTTC. It translates to CASSGGTGSEQYF.

This clone was found once. The V call is TRBV27, the J call TRBJ2-6; a weak D match, TRBD2 (5 bases). Per the germline V gene, CDR1 is MNHEY and CDR2 is SMNVEV (reference sequence). Trimming removed 4 bases from V and 4 bases from J, with 14 bases in between. The CDR3 sequence is 16 residues long. CDR3 bases: TGTGCCAGCAGTTACGGACTCTTAACCGGGGCCAACGTCCTGACTTTC. Protein sequence: CASSYGLLTGANVLTF.

The chain uses TRBV2 and TRBJ1-5; 10 bases agree with TRBD1. Per germline, CDR1 SNHLY and CDR2 FYNNEI. The CDR3 has 14 residues. J gave up 7 bases and V 6 bases, and 6 bases lay outside the gene matches. CDR3 in DNA: TGTGCCAGCAGGGCTCCGGGACAGGGGCAGCCCCAGCATTTT. Protein: CASRAPGQGQPQHF.

The gene calls are TRBV6-2 or TRBV6-3 and TRBJ2-1; D uncertain. V lost 0 bases and J 6 bases, leaving 15 bases between the germline ends. There are 16 residues in the CDR3. CDR1 is MNHEY, CDR2 SVGEGT, per germline. The CDR3 reads CASSYSIGFTRNEQFF. The DNA for the CDR3 is TGTGCCAGCAGTTACTCGATTGGCTTCACACGCAATGAGCAGTTCTTC.

V usage is TRBV12-3 or TRBV12-4 and J usage is TRBJ2-1, with D hard to call. This CDR3 has 11 amino acids. Deletions cut 6 bases from V and 7 bases from J, with 7 bases between. CDR3 region: CASSLTNEQFF. CDR3 in DNA: TGTGCCAGCAGCCTCACAAATGAGCAGTTCTTC.

The rearrangement links TRBV19 to TRBJ1-3; unclear D gene. The germline V and J ends were trimmed by 2 bases and 0 bases, with 11 bases remaining between them. This CDR3 spans 16 amino acids. In germline, CDR1 is LNHDA, CDR2 SQIVND (reference sequence). The CDR3 loop reads CASSISPGTSGNTIYF. In DNA, the CDR3 is TGTGCCAGTAGTATAAGTCCAGGCACCTCTGGAAACACCATATATTTT. Supplemented by reference TRBV19 and TRBJ1-3, the full variable domain reads DGGITQSPKYLFRKEGQNVTLSCEQNLNHDAMYWYRQDPGQGLRLIYYSQIVNDFQKGDIAEGYSVSREKKESFPLTVTSAQKNPTAFYLCASSISPGTSGNTIYFGEGSWLTVV.

CDR3 in DNA: TGCGCCAGCAGCTTCGCTAGTATAGGCACAGATACGCAGTATTTT. Residues: CASSFASIGTDTQYF. The chain links TRBV5-1 to TRBJ2-3; D is unresolved. Germline V gives CDR1 SGHRS, CDR2 YFSETQ. This CDR3 contains 15 residues. V dropped 2 bases and J dropped 1 base, with 11 bases sitting between them.

This clone was found a few times. The CDR3 region has the DNA TGTGCCAGTAGTATAGAGGGCCCTGTGAACACTGAAGCTTTCTTT. Its translation: CASSIEGPVNTEAFF. The J gene is TRBJ1-1, the V gene TRBV19; D unresolved. With 0 bases removed from V and 0 bases from J, the gap between germline ends came to 8 bases. Germline CDR1 LNHDA, CDR2 SQIVND (reference sequence). The CDR3 has 15 residues.

This clone has only a few counts. The V call is TRBV7-9, the J call TRBJ1-5, with D uncertain. The germline V and J ends were trimmed by 5 bases and 2 bases, with 7 bases remaining between them. CDR1 is SEHNR, CDR2 FQNEAQ, per germline (reference sequence). The CDR3 has 13 residues. CDR3 protein: CASSPVGNQPQHF. In DNA form, the CDR3 reads TGTGCCAGCAGCCCGGTTGGCAATCAGCCCCAGCATTTT. The whole variable domain, filled in from reference TRBV7-9 and TRBJ1-5, reads DTGVSQNPRHKITKRGQNVTFRCDPISEHNRLYWYRQTLGQGPEFLTYFQNEAQLEKSRLLSDRFSAERPKGSFSTLEIQRTEQGDSAMYLCASSPVGNQPQHFGDGTRLSIL.

The rearrangement uses TRBV11-2 and TRBJ2-1, with TRBD2 matching over 8 bases. CDR3 length: 18 residues. CDR1 is SGHAT and CDR2 is FQNNGV in the germline V gene. The trim removed 5 bases at V and 5 bases at J, leaving 17 bases unmatched. The CDR3 bases are TGTGCCAGCAGCCCACACAACTCGGGACTAGGAAGCGACAATGAGCAGTTCTTC. Translated, it gives CASSPHNSGLGSDNEQFF.

CDR3 sequence: CASILGGGNEQFF. CDR3 nucleotides: TGTGCCAGCATCCTGGGCGGGGGTAATGAGCAGTTCTTC. The V gene is TRBV28, the J gene TRBJ2-1, with 7 bases aligning to TRBD2. The CDR3 is 13 residues long. CDR1 and CDR2 from the germline V gene are MDHEN and SYDVKM. The junction had 7 bases not matched to a gene; V was cut back by 7 bases and J by 7 bases.

This clone was observed once. The V gene is TRBV27, the J gene TRBJ2-2; D might be TRBD1 (5 bases). This CDR3 has 18 amino acids. CDR1 is MNHEY, CDR2 SMNVEV, per germline (reference sequence). Trimming removed 5 bases from V and 0 bases from J, with 19 bases in between. The chain's CDR3 is CASSEKGYSQPNTGELFF. The DNA for the CDR3 is TGTGCCAGCAGTGAAAAGGGGTATTCTCAGCCGAACACCGGGGAGCTGTTTTTT.

The V and J genes are TRBV28 and TRBJ1-4, with D possibly matching TRBD1 (6 bases). This CDR3 contains 15 residues. The germline V gene encodes CDR1 MDHEN and CDR2 SYDVKM. The germline V and J ends were trimmed by 2 bases and 5 bases, with 12 bases remaining between them. The CDR3 DNA sequence: TGTGCCAGCAGTTTAGGGGGACAATCCAATGAAAAACTGTTTTTT. Residues: CASSLGGQSNEKLFF.

J is TRBJ2-5 and V is TRBV5-1; TRBD2 is a possible D gene (6 bases). CDR1 is SGHRS and CDR2 is YFSETQ in the germline V gene. Trimming shortened V by 4 bases and J by 5 bases, and 15 bases separated the two germline ends. The CDR3 runs 14 residues. DNA for the CDR3: TGCGCCAGCAGCCCTGGAGGGGTGGGGGAGACCCAGTACTTC. Its protein is CASSPGGVGETQYF.

V is TRBV24-1 and J is TRBJ2-2, with D perhaps matching TRBD1 (6 bases). The germline V gene has CDR1 KGHDR and CDR2 SFDVKD. Trimming shortened V by 4 bases and J by 3 bases, and 17 bases separated the two germline ends. The CDR3 length is 17 residues. Here the CDR3 DNA reads TGTGCCACCAGTGACCCTACCACAGGGATTGACACCGGGGAGCTGTTTTTT. This encodes CATSDPTTGIDTGELFF.

The table lists this clone with a few counts. The CDR3 loop is CASREWSVENTQYF. In DNA form, the CDR3 reads TGTGCCAGCAGGGAGTGGAGTGTAGAAAATACGCAGTATTTT. The chain couples TRBV6-5 to TRBJ2-3; D not resolved. Trimming shortened V by 6 bases and J by 7 bases, and 17 bases separated the two germline ends. CDR1 MNHEY and CDR2 SVGAGI come from the germline V gene. The CDR3 contains 14 residues.